The sequence of this TCR beta chain was determined in a study of shared clonotypes between healthy human individuals. The study, taken as a whole, reports: The sharing of 4.5% to 5.5% of naive CD4 clonotypes was seen across a handful of donors.

Several immunoSEQ 96-well plates shared each subset's DNA, each plate a replicate. Per the original data handling: In the immunoSEQ data, sequences were junction-only and lacked quality scores, so filtering differed. Clones were sequenced by immunoSEQ multiplex PCR, and TCRdb holds only the in-frame ones, with some missing. The V and J calls and clone size are taken from that table; D and trimming were inferred from the DNA. Of 650,000 to 700,000 clones listed, 80% to 95% were seen once; the top ten hold 34%. Of note for this clone: The antigen is unknown.

Germline V CDR1 and CDR2: SGHTA, FQGNSA. The CDR3 loop spans 15 amino acids. Trimming removed 5 bases at V and 4 bases at J, with 14 bases between. CD8 memory merged CD45RO+ with CCR7-negative CD45RA+ TemRA cells. The clonotype originates from a man younger than 30 in good health. Some clones in this sample may be carry-over from other donors' samples. Sequenced sample: memory CD8+ T cells from PBMCs. Subset noted: CD45RO+ cells pooled with CCR7-negative TemRA cells. The genes are TRBV7-2 and TRBJ2-2; D not resolved. The CDR3 here is CASSPSRAGTGELFF. CDR3 nucleotides: TGTGCCAGCAGCCCGTCAAGAGCAGGCACCGGGGAGCTGTTTTTT.